The T cell receptor beta chain described here comes from a study of Ad26.COV2.S vaccination and SARS-CoV-2 variants. Sequenced by immunoSEQ multiplex PCR; TCRdb stores in-frame clones only, minus some. The sample carries 400,000 to 450,000 clones, 90% recorded once. This clone was recorded once. Regarding treatment: 15 to 20 received Ad26.COV2.S at low or high dose, single or two shots; several received placebo; per-sample allocation not given. The samples date from day 63 after the first vaccine or placebo injection. This Boston cohort included adults aged 18-55 years. This TCR came from a person aged 18-65 years who received the Ad26.COV2.S COVID-19 vaccine or a placebo. This specimen was peripheral blood, taken in a trial of Ad26.COV2.S vaccine versus placebo.

CDR3 bases: TGCGCCAGCAGCCCCAGACAGGGGGCTAGGGAGACCCAGTACTTC. Its protein is CASSPRQGARETQYF. The V and J genes are TRBV5-1 and TRBJ2-5; TRBD1 aligns across 10 bases. The trim removed 4 bases at V and 5 bases at J, leaving 8 bases unmatched. The germline CDR1 and CDR2 sequences are SGHRS and YFSETQ. The CDR3 spans 15 residues. Variable domain in full (rest from reference TRBV5-1 and TRBJ2-5): KAGVTQTPRYLIKTRGQQVTLSCSPISGHRSVSWYQQTPGQGLQFLFEYFSETQRNKGNFPGRFSGRQFSNSRSEMNVSTLELGDSALYLCASSPRQGARETQYFGPGTRLLVL.